The clone carrying this T cell receptor beta chain showed up just a few times. Its antigen remains unidentified. TCR alpha and TCR beta cDNA libraries with sample barcodes and UMIs came from 5'RACE using constant-segment primers. TCRdb fed the 5' RACE reads into MiXCR, producing one record per CDR3 protein. The sample includes around 530,000 distinct CDR3 sequences, 20% to 25% of them seen just once. This entry comes from a study of T-cell memory formation after mild COVID-19. On the study more broadly: The study found TCR clusters largely donor specific.

Germline CDR1 reads MGHRA; CDR2 reads YSYEKL. Trimming cost V 2 bases and J 1 base, with 14 bases left between them. This CDR3 comprises 16 residues. Study-level findings and limits: Prior to infection, memory already included some responding clones, suggesting cross-reactive memory joined. There was no confirmation that second-wave clones peaking on day 37 were SARS-CoV-2 specific.

Sequenced input: PBMCs or a T cell subset sorted from them (not recorded which). The source is an adult woman who had mild COVID-19 (a few samples of this study predate the infection). Cell type and time point are not known. The chain links TRBV4-1 to TRBJ1-1, with D uncertain. The CDR3 bases are TGCGCCAGCAGCCAAACCGGAGTCCACAAGAACACTGAAGCTTTCTTT. It encodes CASSQTGVHKNTEAFF.